Presented here are 27 T cell receptor beta chains from one specimen sequenced in a study of regulatory T cells in long-lasting Graves disease. The time point was: newly diagnosed GD, antithyroid drugs for less than 3 months. Scientists built the TCR library using RNA that was extracted from PBMCs. Construction of the TCR beta libraries employed iRepertoire HTBI primers in conjunction with Arm-PCR of CDR3 regions. Using its own MiXCR run on the multiplex PCR reads, TCRdb lists one record per CDR3 protein. Here the sample spans about 560,000 distinct CDR3 sequences, about 16% being singletons. These records were also assigned to another study, of T cells in Graves' hyperthyroidism and ophthalmopathy.

Sequences were derived from peripheral blood mononuclear cells (PBMCs), sampled at new diagnosis, from a patient treated with antithyroid drugs. These receptors all stem from a man younger than 35 with Graves disease.

V gene TRBV29-1 combines with J gene TRBJ2-2, with TRBD1 as a possible D gene (6 bases). Germline V gene lookup returns CDR1 SQVTM and CDR2 ANQGSEA. V lost 6 bases to trimming and J lost 0 bases, with 11 bases between them. This CDR3 has 14 residues. The DNA of the CDR3 is TGCAGCGTCCAGGGACACCCGAACACCGGGGAGCTGTTTTTT. Amino acid sequence: CSVQGHPNTGELFF.

In this sample, this clonotype turned up once. This sequence may be a read error, since a much larger clone differs from it by one base. The V and J genes are TRBV11-2 and TRBJ2-1; D is undetermined. Germline V gives CDR1 SGHAT, CDR2 FQNNGV. The CDR3 contains 12 residues. The ends were cut back, 4 bases at V and 7 bases at J, with 8 bases in the middle. The chain's CDR3 is CASSSGWNEQFF. The CDR3 coding sequence is TGTGCCAGCAGCTCAGGCTGGAATGAGCAGTTCTTC.

This clonotype was counted ten times or more. The rearrangement uses TRBV7-9 and TRBJ2-3, with D possibly being TRBD2 (5 bases). CDR3 length: 15 amino acids. Germline V gene sequence: CDR1 SEHNR, CDR2 FQNEAQ (reference sequence). Trimming stripped 5 bases from V and 2 bases from J, with 14 bases between. The CDR3 DNA reads as TGTGCCAGCAGCCACACTAGTTTGGACACAGATACGCAGTATTTT. Encoded protein: CASSHTSLDTDTQYF.

Comment on this clonotype: It may be a read error: a sequence one base away is much more abundant. The gene calls are TRBV27 and TRBJ1-2; D not certain. CDR1 is MNHEY and CDR2 is SMNVEV in the germline V gene (reference sequence). This CDR3 has 16 residues. Trimming left V 6 bases short and J 7 bases short, with 24 bases between. The CDR3 DNA follows: TGTGCCAGCAGCCCCAGAAGCTATGGCTACACGGGTGGCTACACCTTC. This codes for CASSPRSYGYTGGYTF.

The chain recombines TRBV3-1 with TRBJ1-1; TRBD1 aligns across 11 bases. This CDR3 is 16 amino acids long. J was trimmed by 5 bases and V by 3 bases; bases with no gene match: 8. From germline, CDR1 is LGHDT and CDR2 YNNKEL (reference sequence). This chain's CDR3 is CASSQGTGGGRTEAFF. CDR3 coding DNA: TGTGCCAGCAGCCAGGGGACAGGGGGAGGTAGGACTGAAGCTTTCTTT.

The table lists this clonotype with a few counts. The V call is TRBV28, the J call TRBJ2-7, with D possibly matching TRBD2 (6 bases). The CDR3 is made up of 13 amino acids. V lost 6 bases to trimming and J lost 5 bases, with 14 bases between them. Germline assignment: CDR1 MDHEN and CDR2 SYDVKM. CDR3 sequence: CASRGLLADEQYF. CDR3 coding DNA: TGTGCCAGCAGGGGCTTACTAGCCGACGAGCAGTACTTC.

This clonotype came up many times. Germline and junction disagree at one end, which may indicate a read error. This chain links TRBV5-1 with TRBJ2-7, with 7 bases fitting TRBD1. The CDR3 is 13 amino acids. Germline V gene data show CDR1 as SGHRS and CDR2 as YFSETQ. Here the CDR3 DNA reads TGTGCCAGCAGCACGGGACAGAGCTACGAGCAGTACTTC. This sequence encodes CASSTGQSYEQYF.

Many counts were recorded for this clonotype. The chain recombines TRBV20-1 with TRBJ2-1; D may correspond to TRBD1 or TRBD2 (5 bases each). CDR1 is DFQATT, CDR2 SNEGSKA, per germline (reference sequence). Between the trimmed V and J ends, which lost 3 bases and 3 bases, there was a span of 15 bases. The CDR3 runs 15 residues. CDR3 sequence (DNA): TGCAGTGCTAGGGGGCAAGCGGCCCACTACAATGAGCAGTTCTTC. Amino acids: CSARGQAAHYNEQFF.

This clonotype was found many times. The chain employs TRBV20-1 and TRBJ2-5; 12 nucleotides line up with TRBD2. V shed 1 base and J 5 bases; nucleotides not matched to a gene: 8. The CDR3 has 16 residues. CDR1 is DFQATT, CDR2 SNEGSKA, per germline (reference sequence). CDR3 in DNA: TGCAGTGCTAGAGGCCAGACTAGCGGGAGACTCGAGACCCAGTACTTC. Translated: CSARGQTSGRLETQYF.

This clonotype has a count of ten or more. CDR3 DNA sequence: TGTGCCAGCAGGGGGGACGGGCCGAAGTACTTC. As protein: CASRGDGPKYF. This rearrangement joins TRBV28 to TRBJ2-5; tentatively, D is TRBD1 or TRBD2 (5 bases each). Germline assignment: CDR1 MDHEN and CDR2 SYDVKM. This CDR3 is built from 11 residues. The ends were cut back, 6 bases at V and 12 bases at J, with 14 bases in the middle. Full variable domain (rest looked up from reference TRBV28 and TRBJ2-5): DVKVTQSSRYLVKRTGEKVFLECVQDMDHENMFWYRQDPGLGLRLIYFSYDVKMKEKGDIPEGYSVSREKKERFSLILESASTNQTSMYLCASRGDGPKYFGPGTRLLVL.

CDR3 region: CASKQTSGRDSSYEQYF. The CDR3 bases are TGTGCCAGCAAACAGACTAGCGGGAGGGATTCCTCCTACGAGCAGTACTTC. The V call is TRBV3-1, the J call TRBJ2-7; TRBD2 aligns across 14 bases. The CDR3 sequence is 17 residues long. Germline trimming cut 7 bases from V and 0 bases from J; bases unmatched to any gene: 8. The germline CDR1 and CDR2 sequences are LGHDT and YNNKEL (reference sequence).

This clonotype came up many times. The chain has TRBV2 and TRBJ1-2; D is undetermined. CDR3 length: 14 amino acids. The V end was cut by 6 bases, the J end by 0 bases, with 11 bases between. Looked up from germline, CDR1 is SNHLY and CDR2 is FYNNEI. In DNA form, the CDR3 reads TGTGCCAGCAGGGATATGACTGCTAACTATGGCTACACCTTC. This sequence encodes CASRDMTANYGYTF.

The sample holds many counts of this clonotype. The chain is built from TRBV7-3 and TRBJ2-5; 12 bases map to TRBD2. This CDR3 comprises 15 residues. Germline V gene sequence: CDR1 SGHTA, CDR2 FQGTGA. J gave up 0 bases and V 5 bases, and 1 base lay outside the gene matches. This CDR3 reads CASSRTSGNQETQYF. The CDR3 DNA reads TGTGCCAGCAGCCGGACTAGCGGGAACCAAGAGACCCAGTACTTC.

This clonotype was counted many times. The chain is built from TRBV20-1 and TRBJ2-1; 12 bases are shared with TRBD2. This CDR3 region has 15 residues. Germline CDR1 and CDR2: DFQATT and SNEGSKA (reference sequence). Trimming removed 6 bases from V and 2 bases from J; junction bases left unmatched: 5. In DNA, the CDR3 is TGCAGTGCGTCGCTAGCGGGAGGGCCCTACAATGAGCAGTTCTTC. This gives the protein CSASLAGGPYNEQFF.

The chain uses TRBV20-1 and TRBJ2-7; 13 bases map to TRBD2. V was clipped by 0 bases and J by 4 bases; unmatched bases: 9. The CDR3 is made up of 17 amino acids. Germline assignment: CDR1 DFQATT and CDR2 SNEGSKA (reference sequence). The DNA for the CDR3 is TGCAGTGCTAGAGAAGGAAGGGGGACTAGCGGGACTTACGAGCAGTACTTC. Its translation: CSAREGRGTSGTYEQYF.

CDR3 protein: CASSPLFGTGGTVGYNEQFF. CDR3 sequence (DNA): TGTGCCAGCAGTCCCTTATTCGGGACAGGGGGCACAGTCGGGTACAATGAGCAGTTCTTC. The J gene is TRBJ2-1, the V gene TRBV27, with 12 bases fitting TRBD1. J lost 4 bases, V lost 5 bases, and 18 bases had no gene match. CDR3 length: 20 amino acids. Germline V gene data show CDR1 as MNHEY and CDR2 as SMNVEV (reference sequence).

This clonotype was found many times. V usage is TRBV20-1 and J usage is TRBJ2-1; 9 bases match TRBD2. J lost 4 bases, V lost 4 bases, and 8 bases had no gene match. Germline CDR1 DFQATT, CDR2 SNEGSKA (reference sequence). The CDR3 runs to 15 residues. The CDR3 DNA reads as TGCAGTGCTACGAGGACTAGCGATTCTTACAATGAGCAGTTCTTC. Its protein is CSATRTSDSYNEQFF.

This clonotype was observed at least ten times. The V and J genes are TRBV18 and TRBJ1-5; no reliable D call. Germline CDR1 is KGHSH and CDR2 is LQKENI. V was trimmed by 8 bases and J by 2 bases, leaving 13 bases between them. The CDR3 loop spans 14 amino acids. The CDR3 sequence is CASSPRWGNQPQHF. For the CDR3, the DNA is TGTGCCAGCAGCCCTCGCTGGGGCAATCAGCCCCAGCATTTT.

The J gene is TRBJ1-2, the V gene TRBV2; 7 nucleotides agree with TRBD1. V lost 8 bases, J lost 5 bases, and 14 bases stayed unmatched. Germline V gene sequence: CDR1 SNHLY, CDR2 FYNNEI. This CDR3 spans 15 amino acids. The CDR3 loop reads CASHRSGTALYGYTF. The CDR3 nucleotides read TGTGCCAGCCATCGCTCCGGGACAGCCCTTTATGGCTACACCTTC.

In the case of this clonotype: A junction boundary mismatches the germline segment, possibly from a read error. This rearrangement joins TRBV10-1 to TRBJ2-3; a weak D match, TRBD2 (5 bases). Germline assignment: CDR1 WNHNN and CDR2 SYGVQD (reference sequence). The CDR3 is made up of 13 amino acids. The CDR3 DNA follows: TGCGCCAGCGGTGAGGGTAGCGCAGATACGCAGTATTTT. Translation gives CASGEGSADTQYF.

This rearrangement joins TRBV16 to TRBJ1-2; the D is unclear. The CDR3 loop spans 15 amino acids. From germline, CDR1 is KGHSY and CDR2 FQNENV. The germline V and J ends were trimmed by 5 bases and 5 bases, with 18 bases remaining between them. This chain's CDR3 is CASSSDRYREYGYTF. The CDR3 DNA sequence: TGTGCCAGCAGCTCCGATCGGTACAGAGAGTATGGCTACACCTTC.

This clonotype was observed many times. The chain recombines TRBV6-1 with TRBJ2-5; D unresolved. Germline assignment: CDR1 MNHNS and CDR2 SASEGT. The CDR3 runs 13 residues. Trimming stripped 6 bases from V and 2 bases from J, with 10 bases between. The chain's CDR3 is CASSSTLQETQYF. The CDR3 DNA follows: TGTGCCAGCAGCTCTACACTACAAGAGACCCAGTACTTC.

This clonotype appeared many times. CDR3 sequence reads: CASSPMRERVGTDTQYF. The CDR3 bases are TGTGCCAGCAGTCCTATGAGGGAGCGGGTGGGCACAGATACGCAGTATTTT. The chain carries TRBV12-3 or TRBV12-4 and TRBJ2-3; TRBD2 is a possible D gene (6 bases). The V end lost 5 bases, the J end lost 1 base, and 19 bases lay between the germline ends. The CDR3 has 17 residues.

This clonotype was recorded a few times. The chain couples TRBV29-1 to TRBJ1-1, with D possibly TRBD1 on 5 matching bases. The CDR3 runs 16 residues. Trimming left V 4 bases short and J 4 bases short, with 22 bases between. Germline-derived CDR1 and CDR2 are SQVTM and ANQGSEA. CDR3 nucleotides: TGCAGCGTTGCCGGCGCCAGGGCAGGGCCTTCCACTGAAGCTTTCTTT. This gives the protein CSVAGARAGPSTEAFF. Full variable domain (rest looked up from reference TRBV29-1 and TRBJ1-1): SAVISQKPSRDICQRGTSLTIQCQVDSQVTMMFWYRQQPGQSLTLIATANQGSEATYESGFVIDKFPISRPNLTFSTLTVSNMSPEDSSIYLCSVAGARAGPSTEAFFGQGTRLTVV.

This clonotype was seen a single time. This chain uses TRBV27 with TRBJ1-5; 9 nucleotides line up with TRBD1. V gave up 5 bases and J gave up 6 bases; unmatched junction bases: 8. The CDR3 runs to 15 residues. Germline lookup yields CDR1 MNHEY and CDR2 SMNVEV (reference sequence). Written as DNA, the CDR3 is TGTGCCAGCAGTCTCGACAGGGGGGGGAGTCAGCCCCAGCATTTT. It is translated as CASSLDRGGSQPQHF.

This clonotype was detected ten times or more. The chain links TRBV15 to TRBJ2-2; TRBD2 aligns across 13 bases. V was clipped by 1 base and J by 5 bases; unmatched bases: 1. The CDR3 contains 16 residues. Germline-derived CDR1 and CDR2 are LNHNV and YYDKDF (reference sequence). The CDR3 reads CATSRGTSGRTGELFF. The CDR3 region has the DNA TGTGCCACCAGCAGAGGGACTAGCGGGAGAACCGGGGAGCTGTTTTTT. The complete variable domain, with remaining parts taken from reference TRBV15 and TRBJ2-2, reads DAMVIQNPRYQVTQFGKPVTLSCSQTLNHNVMYWYQQKSSQAPKLLFHYYDKDFNNEADTPDNFQSRRPNTSFCFLDIRSPGLGDTAMYLCATSRGTSGRTGELFFGEGSRLTVL.

With respect to this clonotype: A read error may be the cause here, since a much bigger clone is one base away. The genes are TRBV6-1 and TRBJ2-7; no definite D call. The end of the DNA aligns better with TRBJ2-5, so the J call may be wrong. This CDR3 has 15 residues. Germline V gene lookup returns CDR1 MNHNS and CDR2 SASEGT. The CDR3: CASSAGLRSPETQYF. For the CDR3, the DNA is TGTGCCAGCAGTGCTGGTTTGCGGTCCCCAGAGACCCAGTACTTC.